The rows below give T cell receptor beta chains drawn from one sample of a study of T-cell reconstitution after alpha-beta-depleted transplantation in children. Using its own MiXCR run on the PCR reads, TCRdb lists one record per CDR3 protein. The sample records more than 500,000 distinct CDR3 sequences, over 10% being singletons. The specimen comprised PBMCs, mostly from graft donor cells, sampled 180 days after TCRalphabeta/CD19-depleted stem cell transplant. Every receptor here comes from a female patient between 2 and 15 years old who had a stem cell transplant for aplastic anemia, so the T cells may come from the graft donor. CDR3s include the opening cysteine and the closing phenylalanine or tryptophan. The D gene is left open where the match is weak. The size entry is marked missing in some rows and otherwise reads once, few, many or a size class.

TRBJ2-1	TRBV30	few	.	TGTGCCTGGACCAACTATCCCCTTCATGAGCAGTTCTTC	CAWTNYPLHEQFF
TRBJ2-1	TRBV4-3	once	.	TGCGCCAGCAGCCAAGTCTTTGATTACTACAATGAGCAGTTCTTC	CASSQVFDYYNEQFF
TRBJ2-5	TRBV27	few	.	TGTGCCAGCAGTACTAAACGCAAAGAGACCCAGTACTTC	CASSTKRKETQYF
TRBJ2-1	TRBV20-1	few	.	TGCAGTGCACAAGAGGATGGGAGTAGCTCCTACAATGAGCAGTTCTTC	CSAQEDGSSSYNEQFF
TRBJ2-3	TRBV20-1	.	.	TGCAGTGCTAGGGGGACCGCTCCTATTCGGAATACGCAGTATTTT	CSARGTAPIRNTQYF
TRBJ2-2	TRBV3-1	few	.	TGTGCCAGCAGCCAAGCCGGCAGAGCGAACACCGGGGAGCTGTTTTTT	CASSQAGRANTGELFF
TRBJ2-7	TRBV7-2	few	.	TGTGCCAGCAGCCCTCAAACGGGGGTATCGTATGAGCAGTACTTC	CASSPQTGVSYEQYF
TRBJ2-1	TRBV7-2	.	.	TGTGCCAGCAGCCGGAGGGACAGCAAGTTGGGCAATGAGCAGTTCTTC	CASSRRDSKLGNEQFF
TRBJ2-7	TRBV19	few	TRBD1	TGTGCCAGTGCGGACAGGACGAACGAGCAGTACTTC	CASADRTNEQYF
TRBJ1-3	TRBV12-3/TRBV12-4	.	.	TGTGCCAGCAGAGCGAGCTCTGGAAACACCATATATTTT	CASRASSGNTIYF
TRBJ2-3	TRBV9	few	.	TGTGCCAGCAGACCCGGGACACGAGGTCCAGATACGCAGTATTTT	CASRPGTRGPDTQYF
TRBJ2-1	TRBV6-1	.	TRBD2	TGTGCCAGCAGCCCTCATGCGGGGGCCTACAATGAGCAGTTCTTC	CASSPHAGAYNEQFF
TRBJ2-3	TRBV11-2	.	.	TGTGCCAGCAGCATAACTCGGGGCTGGAGAGATACGCAGTATTTT	CASSITRGWRDTQYF
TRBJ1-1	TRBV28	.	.	TGTGCCAGCACTTCCCGGGGCGGTGAAGCTTTCTTT	CASTSRGGEAFF
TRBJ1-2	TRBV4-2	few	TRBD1	TGTGCCAGCAGCCACCTCACAGGGGGTGGCTACACCTTC	CASSHLTGGGYTF
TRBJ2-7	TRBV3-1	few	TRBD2	TGTGCCAGCAGCCACCGCGGACTAGCGGGAGGGGGTGAGCAGTACTTC	CASSHRGLAGGGEQYF
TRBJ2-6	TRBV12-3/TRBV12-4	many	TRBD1	TGTGCCAGCAAACCCATACAGGGGTGGGTCTCTGGGGCCAACGTCCTGACTTTC	CASKPIQGWVSGANVLTF
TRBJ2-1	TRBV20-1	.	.	TGCAGTGCTAGAATCGGGGAGGTGATCAATGAGCAGTTCTTC	CSARIGEVINEQFF
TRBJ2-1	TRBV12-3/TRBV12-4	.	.	TGTGCCAGCAGTTTGCCACCCAGGGCCTACAATGAGCAGTTCTTC	CASSLPPRAYNEQFF
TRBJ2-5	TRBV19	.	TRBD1	TGTGCCAGTAGTGGCAGGGGGTACCAAGAGACCCAGTACTTC	CASSGRGYQETQYF
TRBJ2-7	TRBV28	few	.	TGTGCCAGCAGTTTATCGGGGATTGTAGAGCAGTACTTC	CASSLSGIVEQYF
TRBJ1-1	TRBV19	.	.	TGTGCCAGTAGTTCGGCGTATCCCGCTGAAGCTTTCTTT	CASSSAYPAEAFF
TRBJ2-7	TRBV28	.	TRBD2	TGTGCCAGCAGTTCCCTTCGACTAGCGGGAGACGTCCACGAGCAGTACTTC	CASSSLRLAGDVHEQYF
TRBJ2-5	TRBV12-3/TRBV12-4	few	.	TGTGCCAGCAGTTTTGGCGGGAACCGAAAAGAGACCCAGTACTTC	CASSFGGNRKETQYF
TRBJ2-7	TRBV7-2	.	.	TGTGCCAGCACCAATACACAAGGCGGATACGAGCAGTACTTC	CASTNTQGGYEQYF
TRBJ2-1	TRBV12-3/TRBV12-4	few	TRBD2	TGTGCCAGCAGTCAATCGGGGCTAGCGGGAGCGTACAATGAGCAGTTCTTC	CASSQSGLAGAYNEQFF
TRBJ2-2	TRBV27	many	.	TGTGCCAGCAGTCACCGGGACTCCGCGAACACCGGGGAGCTGTTTTTT	CASSHRDSANTGELFF
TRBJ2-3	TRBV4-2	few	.	TGTGCCAGCAGTCGAAAGGCCCAGACAGCGCCCACAGATACGCAGTATTTT	CASSRKAQTAPTDTQYF
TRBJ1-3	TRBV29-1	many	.	TGCAGCGTTGCTTCAGTGGGGAACACCATATATTTT	CSVASVGNTIYF
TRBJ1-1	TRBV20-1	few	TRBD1	TGCAGTGCTAGGAGGGACAGGACCACTGAAGCTTTCTTT	CSARRDRTTEAFF
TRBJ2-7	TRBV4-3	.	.	TGCGCCAGCAGCCAAGCCCTCATCCGGGACCTCTTCTACGAGCAGTACTTC	CASSQALIRDLFYEQYF
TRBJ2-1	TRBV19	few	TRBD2	TGTGCCAGTAGTATACGGGAGGCGAGTCCCTCATGGTCTTACAATGAGCAGTTCTTC	CASSIREASPSWSYNEQFF
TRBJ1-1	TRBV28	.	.	TGTGCCAGCAGTTTCATCGGGGTAGTCACTGAAGCTTTCTTT	CASSFIGVVTEAFF
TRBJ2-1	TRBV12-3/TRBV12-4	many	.	TGTGCCAGCAGTAGCAATACTAGGGGCAATGAGCAGTTCTTC	CASSSNTRGNEQFF
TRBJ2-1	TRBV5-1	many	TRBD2	TGCGCCAGCAGCTTGGTAGCGGGAGGGTACAATGAGCAGTTCTTC	CASSLVAGGYNEQFF
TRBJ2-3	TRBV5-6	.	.	TGTGCCAGCGGTCGGGATACGCAGTATTTT	CASGRDTQYF
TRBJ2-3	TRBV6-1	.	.	TGTGCCAGCAGTGGGGATGGGCGGACCACAGATACGCAGTATTTT	CASSGDGRTTDTQYF
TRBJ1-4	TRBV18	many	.	TGTGCCAGCTCTCGGGAAACAGGGCTCGGGAAAAAACTGTTTTTT	CASSRETGLGKKLFF
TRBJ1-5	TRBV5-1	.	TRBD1	TGCGCCAGCAGCTCGGGACAGGCCAATCAGCCCCAGCATTTT	CASSSGQANQPQHF
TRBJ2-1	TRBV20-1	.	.	TGCAGTGCTAGCGCCCTTTATACTGAGCAGTTCTTC	CSASALYTEQFF
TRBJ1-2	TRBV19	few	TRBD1	TGTGCCAGTAAAACAGGGGGGTCTTATTATGGCTACACCTTC	CASKTGGSYYGYTF
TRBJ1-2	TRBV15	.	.	TGTGCCACCAGCAACACGGGAAGACCGAATAACTATGGCTACACCTTC	CATSNTGRPNNYGYTF
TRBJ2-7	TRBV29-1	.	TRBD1	TGCAGCGCCTTGGGGACAGGATCCTACGAGCAGTACTTC	CSALGTGSYEQYF
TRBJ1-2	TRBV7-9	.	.	TGTGCCAGCAGCTTAACAGGGAGAGCTAACTATGGCTACACCTTC	CASSLTGRANYGYTF
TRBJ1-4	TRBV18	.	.	TGTGCCAGCCAAGCGGGGACTCTAGATGAAAAACTGTTTTTT	CASQAGTLDEKLFF
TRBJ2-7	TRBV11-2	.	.	TGTGCCAGCAGCTACCCACGGTACCGTCACGAGCAGTACTTC	CASSYPRYRHEQYF
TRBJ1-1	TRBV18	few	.	TGTGCCAGCTCACCAGGCGCACGTGGCAGGGGCGAGGAAGCTTTCTTT	CASSPGARGRGEEAFF
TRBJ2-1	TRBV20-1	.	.	TGCTGTGCTCGGCGGGTCCAACGCGGATACAATGAGCAGTTCTTC	CCARRVQRGYNEQFF
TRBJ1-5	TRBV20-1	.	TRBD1	TGCAGTGCTGTGACAGGGAATCAGCCCCAGCATTTT	CSAVTGNQPQHF
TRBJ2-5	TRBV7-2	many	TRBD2	TGTGCCAGCAGCTCCCGGACTAGCGGGAGGGTAGAGACCCAGTACTTC	CASSSRTSGRVETQYF
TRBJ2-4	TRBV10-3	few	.	TGTGCCACCCAGCCTACTACTAAAAACATTCAGTACTTC	CATQPTTKNIQYF
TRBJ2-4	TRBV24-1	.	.	TGTGCCACCAGTGACGGGAGCAGGGTAACCAAAAACATTCAGTACTTC	CATSDGSRVTKNIQYF
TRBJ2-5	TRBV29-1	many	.	TGCGGGTCGGACGGAATTGGGGAGACCCAGTACTTC	CGSDGIGETQYF
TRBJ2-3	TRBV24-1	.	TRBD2	TGTGCCTCCGCGCCTAGCGGGAGGGCCGCAGATACGCAGTATTTT	CASAPSGRAADTQYF
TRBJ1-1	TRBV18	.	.	TGTGCCAGCTCACCATCGGCTGACACTGAAGCTTTCTTT	CASSPSADTEAFF
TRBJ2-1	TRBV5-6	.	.	TGTGCCAGCAGCTTTAGACAGTACCATCGCTTC	CASSFRQYHRF
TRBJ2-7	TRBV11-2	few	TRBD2	TGTGCCAGCAGCTTAGTCGGGACTAGCGGGAGCTCAGCCTACGAGCAGTACTTC	CASSLVGTSGSSAYEQYF